The 3 T cell receptor beta chains below come from one sample, sequenced in a study of cytomegalovirus exposure and HLA in healthy donors. Here immunoSEQ multiplex PCR was the method, and the copy in TCRdb shows in-frame clones only, minus some. This sample has roughly 64,000 clones, with roughly 95% found just once. The specimen sequenced was PBMCs. The receptors originated from a woman aged 18-29 years in good health and CMV-seropositive.

The J gene is TRBJ1-2, the V gene TRBV28, with TRBD1 identical over 10 bases. V trimming: 6 bases; J trimming: 8 bases; junction bases outside the gene matches: 9. The germline V gene has CDR1 MDHEN and CDR2 SYDVKM. The CDR3 is 14 amino acids. The CDR3 DNA reads as TGTGCCAGCAGGATTCCCGGACAGGGGGACGGCTACACCTTC. Protein product: CASRIPGQGDGYTF.

The chain carries TRBV5-1 and TRBJ1-4, with 7 bases identical to TRBD1. The CDR3 consists of 16 residues. Looked up from germline, CDR1 is SGHRS and CDR2 is YFSETQ. The J segment lost 4 bases and the V segment lost 0 bases, leaving 6 bases of the junction unmatched. CDR3 bases: TGCGCCAGCAGCTTGGTCTCGACAGGGAGTAATGAAAAACTGTTTTTT. This encodes CASSLVSTGSNEKLFF.

The V and J genes are TRBV28 and TRBJ1-1; D is unclear. Trimming left V 6 bases short and J 1 base short, with 18 bases between. In germline, CDR1 is MDHEN, CDR2 SYDVKM. This CDR3 has 16 amino acids. This CDR3 reads CASRFLPWGGNTEAFF. CDR3 coding DNA: TGTGCCAGCAGATTTCTCCCTTGGGGAGGGAACACTGAAGCTTTCTTT. Full variable domain (missing parts from reference TRBV28 and TRBJ1-1): DVKVTQSSRYLVKRTGEKVFLECVQDMDHENMFWYRQDPGLGLRLIYFSYDVKMKEKGDIPEGYSVSREKKERFSLILESASTNQTSMYLCASRFLPWGGNTEAFFGQGTRLTVV.